Listed below are T cell receptor beta chains from one sample, sequenced in a study of vaccination effects on CD4 cells after COVID-19. Clones were sequenced by immunoSEQ multiplex PCR, and TCRdb holds only the in-frame ones, with some missing. Of 40,000 to 50,000 clones listed, roughly 75% are singletons. What these receptors recognize is not known. The sample consisted of CD4+ T cells from PBMCs cultured with a peptide pool, taken before COVID-19 vaccination. The receptor source for this set is a human donor who had a prior SARS-CoV-2 infection. Both conserved end residues are part of each CDR3. The order of the fields is D gene, V gene, J gene, clone size, CDR3 length, CDR3 protein, CDR3 DNA. The D gene is left open where the match is weak. Only some rows state a clone size, as once, few, many or a class for expanded clones.

.,TRBV27,TRBJ1-4,.,14,CASSQIGGNEKLFF,TGTGCCAGCAGTCAAATAGGGGGGAATGAAAAACTGTTTTTT
.,TRBV5-1,TRBJ1-1,.,15,CASSLVEGGDTEAFF,TGCGCCAGCAGCTTGGTGGAGGGGGGGGACACTGAAGCTTTCTTT
TRBD2,TRBV15,TRBJ2-5,.,14,CATSRGGYQETQYF,TGTGCCACCAGCAGGGGGGGGTACCAAGAGACCCAGTACTTC
TRBD2,TRBV6-6,TRBJ2-3,.,15,CASTYGSGVTDTQYF,TGTGCCAGCACCTACGGTAGCGGGGTGACAGATACGCAGTATTTT
.,TRBV3-1/TRBV3-2,TRBJ2-3,.,17,CASSVVRPIIMQDTQYF,TGTGCCAGCAGCGTGGTGCGTCCCATTATCATGCAAGATACGCAGTATTTT
TRBD2,TRBV7-6,TRBJ2-1,once,16,CASSSLAGASYNEQFF,TGTGCCAGCAGCTCACTAGCGGGGGCTTCCTACAATGAGCAGTTCTTC
.,TRBV4-2,TRBJ1-1,few,12,CASSQVGGWAFF,TGTGCCAGCAGCCAAGTTGGGGGTTGGGCTTTCTTT
.,TRBV11-2,TRBJ2-5,.,14,CASSPRTAQETQYF,TGTGCCAGCAGCCCACGGACTGCCCAAGAGACCCAGTACTTC
.,TRBV5-1,TRBJ2-3,.,15,CASSLESTSTDTQYF,TGCGCCAGCAGCTTGGAAAGCACTAGCACAGATACGCAGTATTTT
TRBD2,TRBV30,TRBJ2-2,.,19,CAWSAGGGPFDVNTGELFF,TGTGCCTGGAGTGCCGGGGGGGGGCCCTTCGACGTGAACACCGGGGAGCTGTTTTTT
.,TRBV20-1,TRBJ1-2,.,11,CSAIANYGYTF,TGCAGTGCTATAGCTAACTATGGCTACACCTTC
TRBD1,TRBV9,TRBJ2-2,once,14,CASGRQGETGELFF,TGTGCCAGCGGAAGACAGGGAGAGACCGGGGAGCTGTTTTTT
.,TRBV30,TRBJ2-5,.,14,CAWSVPPSLETQYF,TGTGCCTGGAGTGTACCCCCTAGTTTGGAGACCCAGTACTTC
.,TRBV5-4,TRBJ1-6,few,14,CASRQGFSSSTLHF,TGTGCCAGCAGACAGGGTTTTTCATCATCCACCCTCCACTTT
.,TRBV5-1,TRBJ2-5,.,13,CASGPGRQETQYF,TGCGCCAGCGGGCCGGGACGTCAAGAGACCCAGTACTTC
.,TRBV2,TRBJ2-3,.,14,CASSQGLSRDTQYF,TGTGCCAGCAGTCAGGGTTTGTCCAGGGATACGCAGTATTTT
.,TRBV18,TRBJ2-7,.,13,CASSPQAGYEQYF,TGTGCCAGCTCACCACAAGCGGGCTACGAGCAGTACTTC
.,TRBV9,TRBJ2-7,.,17,CASSPTRVPSLTYEQYF,TGTGCCAGCAGCCCGACCAGGGTCCCCTCACTTACCTACGAGCAGTACTTC
.,TRBV18,TRBJ1-5,once,16,CASSIGGGRNNQPQHF,TGTGCCAGCTCAATTGGAGGGGGGCGAAACAATCAGCCCCAGCATTTT
.,TRBV25-1,TRBJ2-7,.,14,CASSETGVRHEQYF,TGTGCCAGCAGTGAAACTGGGGTTAGGCACGAGCAGTACTTC
.,TRBV28,TRBJ2-1,.,14,CATPRSGHYNEQFF,TGTGCCACCCCTCGGAGCGGCCACTACAATGAGCAGTTCTTC
.,TRBV3-1/TRBV3-2,TRBJ2-7,.,13,CASSPTGTYEQYF,TGTGCCAGCAGCCCGACAGGTACCTACGAGCAGTACTTC
TRBD2,TRBV18,TRBJ2-1,.,15,CASSPASGTYNEQFF,TGTGCCAGCTCACCGGCTAGCGGAACCTACAATGAGCAGTTCTTC
.,TRBV10-3,TRBJ2-1,few,14,CAISGGSTYNEQFF,TGTGCCATCAGTGGAGGGAGTACCTACAATGAGCAGTTCTTC